This record looks at one T cell receptor (beta chain) sequence and its context. Its antigen target is currently unknown. No much larger clone is present one base from it, and per-base qualities are unavailable. The CDR3 has 15 amino acids, counting the end cysteine and phenylalanine. The only DNA kept is the CDR3, 45 bases in frame from the first base. V trim: 0 bases; J trim: 5 bases; unmatched bases: 7. Based on the germline V gene, the CDR1 and CDR2 sequences are SGHRS and YFSETQ. The data stem from a study of blood T cells in healthy people across ages (dated by TCRdb to the mid-2010s). For the wider study: In model experiments, template switching captured about one uniquely barcoded TCR beta cDNA molecule for every two T cells. To avoid experimental bias, donors of different ages were spread randomly across the sequencing lanes. The donors were divided into four age groups: young (average approximately 17 years), middle-aged (approximately 42), aged (roughly 66) and long-lived (more than 75). The study analyzed two additional independent replicas of 1 million unique cDNA reads from the same blood draw for two donors, one aged 18 to 30 and one aged 80 or older. The study measured age-related changes in TCR beta repertoire diversity using deep sequencing normalized with unique cDNA molecular identifiers. Overall study results and their limits: Observed TCR beta diversity per million T cells fell roughly linearly with age, and a significant reduction was already apparent by age around 39. A strong correlation was found between observed TCR beta diversity and the percentage of naive T cells measured by flow cytometry. Compared with the aged group, the long-lived group had more naive CD4+ T cells, fewer expanded clones and increased TCR diversity, a pattern suggesting age selection. Estimates of total diversity from one million sequenced T cells were regarded as lower bounds and underestimates. The CMV infection status of donors was not known, potentially confounding age-related changes in expanded clonotypes. Since profiling was done on bulk unsorted PBMCs, naive and antigen-experienced compartments could not be conclusively compared.

Donors were 30 to 45 systemically healthy Caucasian individuals from Russia aged roughly 6 to 95 years. Around 10 milliliters of peripheral blood were collected from each donor into EDTA-treated Vacutainer tubes. Ficoll-Paque density-gradient centrifugation was used to isolate PBMCs, with at least 7 million per sample. Trizol reagent was used to extract total RNA from PBMCs, with at least 6 micrograms per sample. For every donor, an aliquot of PBMCs went through flow cytometry to measure the percentages of naive CD45RAhigh/CD27high T cells. Libraries came from 5' RACE. TCRdb lists the instrument as Illumina HiSeq 2500. A second PCR of about 6 to 11 cycles was performed with a sample-barcoded 5' primer and a J-beta primer mix. Each TCR beta cDNA molecule received a unique molecular identifier from a template-switch 5' adaptor carrying 12 random nucleotides. Each sample yielded at least 3 million CDR3-containing paired-end reads. First-strand cDNA synthesis was performed from all RNA using the Mint cDNA synthesis kit, with priming by a TRBC-specific oligonucleotide. After uracil-DNA glycosylase treatment, a first 18-cycle PCR used universal primers M1SS and BC2_uni_R on all cDNA. Under the source paper's analysis protocol: For normalization, 1 million high-quality reads were randomly selected from each sample, with every read carrying a distinct molecular identifier. Reads with shared molecular identifiers were discarded instead of being binned into consensus sequences. MiTCR, with a Q25 quality threshold and the strictest error-elimination algorithm, was used for CDR3 identification, clonotype clustering and error correction. A nonparametric unseen species model with Euler transformation was used to estimate lower-bound total TCR beta diversity. TCRdb took the public reads, trimmed them with fastp at Q25, ran MiXCR for clone calling and kept in-frame beta chains. Rows merge per CDR3 protein into single entries with the most common DNA and genes. Clone size and V and J calls follow TCRdb, not the original study. The sample yields 1.5 million to 2 million distinct CDR3 sequences; 28% were counted once. The ten largest clones take up 7.7% of the sample.

The origin of this receptor is a woman aged 25 to 39 in good health. The chain was built from TRBV5-1 and TRBJ2-5, and 7 bases in between align with TRBD2. The specimen was blood. In nucleotides, the sequence is TGCGCCAGCAGCTTGGCGGGACTAATTCCGGAGACCCAGTACTTC. It specifies CASSLAGLIPETQYF.